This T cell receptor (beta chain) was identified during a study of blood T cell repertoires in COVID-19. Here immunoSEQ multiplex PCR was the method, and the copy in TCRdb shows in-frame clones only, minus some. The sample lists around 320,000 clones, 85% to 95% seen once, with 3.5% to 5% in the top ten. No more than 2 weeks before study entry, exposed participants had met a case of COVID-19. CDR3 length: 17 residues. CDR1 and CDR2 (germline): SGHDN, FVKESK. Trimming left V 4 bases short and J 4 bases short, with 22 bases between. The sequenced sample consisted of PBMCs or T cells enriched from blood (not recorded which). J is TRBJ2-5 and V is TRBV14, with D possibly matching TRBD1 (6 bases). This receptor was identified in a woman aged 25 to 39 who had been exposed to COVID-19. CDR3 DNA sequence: TGTGCCAGCAGCCGCAAACAGAGGGCAGGGGTTTTAGAGACCCAGTACTTC. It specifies CASSRKQRAGVLETQYF.